This T cell receptor (beta chain) was retrieved from a study of cytomegalovirus exposure and HLA in healthy donors. Study as a whole: Earlier sequencing of approximately 180 million T cells yielded roughly 120 million unique TCR beta sequences. Study-level findings and limits: Productive status was seen about 90% or about 30% of the time for most TCR beta V segments in an earlier analysis. The authors later found most CMV-associated TCR beta chains appeared HLA-restricted.

J gave up 5 bases and V 0 bases, and 7 bases lay outside the gene matches. Germline V gives CDR1 SGHRS, CDR2 YFSETQ. This CDR3 contains 16 residues. Primers for the PCR totalled 60 Vbeta and 13 Jbeta. Repertoires were generated with immunoSEQ multiplex PCR, while TCRdb's copy carries only in-frame clones and drops some. The table has around 150,000 clones, around three quarters seen once. As concerns this clone: Antigen specificity is unknown.

This receptor was obtained from a man aged 45-65 years in good health and CMV-seropositive. This chain connects TRBV5-1 to TRBJ2-1, with 8 bases identical to TRBD1. The sequenced sample was PBMCs. CDR3 amino acids: CASSLGDRGPNNEQFF. The CDR3 DNA reads TGCGCCAGCAGCTTGGGAGACAGGGGCCCCAACAATGAGCAGTTCTTC.